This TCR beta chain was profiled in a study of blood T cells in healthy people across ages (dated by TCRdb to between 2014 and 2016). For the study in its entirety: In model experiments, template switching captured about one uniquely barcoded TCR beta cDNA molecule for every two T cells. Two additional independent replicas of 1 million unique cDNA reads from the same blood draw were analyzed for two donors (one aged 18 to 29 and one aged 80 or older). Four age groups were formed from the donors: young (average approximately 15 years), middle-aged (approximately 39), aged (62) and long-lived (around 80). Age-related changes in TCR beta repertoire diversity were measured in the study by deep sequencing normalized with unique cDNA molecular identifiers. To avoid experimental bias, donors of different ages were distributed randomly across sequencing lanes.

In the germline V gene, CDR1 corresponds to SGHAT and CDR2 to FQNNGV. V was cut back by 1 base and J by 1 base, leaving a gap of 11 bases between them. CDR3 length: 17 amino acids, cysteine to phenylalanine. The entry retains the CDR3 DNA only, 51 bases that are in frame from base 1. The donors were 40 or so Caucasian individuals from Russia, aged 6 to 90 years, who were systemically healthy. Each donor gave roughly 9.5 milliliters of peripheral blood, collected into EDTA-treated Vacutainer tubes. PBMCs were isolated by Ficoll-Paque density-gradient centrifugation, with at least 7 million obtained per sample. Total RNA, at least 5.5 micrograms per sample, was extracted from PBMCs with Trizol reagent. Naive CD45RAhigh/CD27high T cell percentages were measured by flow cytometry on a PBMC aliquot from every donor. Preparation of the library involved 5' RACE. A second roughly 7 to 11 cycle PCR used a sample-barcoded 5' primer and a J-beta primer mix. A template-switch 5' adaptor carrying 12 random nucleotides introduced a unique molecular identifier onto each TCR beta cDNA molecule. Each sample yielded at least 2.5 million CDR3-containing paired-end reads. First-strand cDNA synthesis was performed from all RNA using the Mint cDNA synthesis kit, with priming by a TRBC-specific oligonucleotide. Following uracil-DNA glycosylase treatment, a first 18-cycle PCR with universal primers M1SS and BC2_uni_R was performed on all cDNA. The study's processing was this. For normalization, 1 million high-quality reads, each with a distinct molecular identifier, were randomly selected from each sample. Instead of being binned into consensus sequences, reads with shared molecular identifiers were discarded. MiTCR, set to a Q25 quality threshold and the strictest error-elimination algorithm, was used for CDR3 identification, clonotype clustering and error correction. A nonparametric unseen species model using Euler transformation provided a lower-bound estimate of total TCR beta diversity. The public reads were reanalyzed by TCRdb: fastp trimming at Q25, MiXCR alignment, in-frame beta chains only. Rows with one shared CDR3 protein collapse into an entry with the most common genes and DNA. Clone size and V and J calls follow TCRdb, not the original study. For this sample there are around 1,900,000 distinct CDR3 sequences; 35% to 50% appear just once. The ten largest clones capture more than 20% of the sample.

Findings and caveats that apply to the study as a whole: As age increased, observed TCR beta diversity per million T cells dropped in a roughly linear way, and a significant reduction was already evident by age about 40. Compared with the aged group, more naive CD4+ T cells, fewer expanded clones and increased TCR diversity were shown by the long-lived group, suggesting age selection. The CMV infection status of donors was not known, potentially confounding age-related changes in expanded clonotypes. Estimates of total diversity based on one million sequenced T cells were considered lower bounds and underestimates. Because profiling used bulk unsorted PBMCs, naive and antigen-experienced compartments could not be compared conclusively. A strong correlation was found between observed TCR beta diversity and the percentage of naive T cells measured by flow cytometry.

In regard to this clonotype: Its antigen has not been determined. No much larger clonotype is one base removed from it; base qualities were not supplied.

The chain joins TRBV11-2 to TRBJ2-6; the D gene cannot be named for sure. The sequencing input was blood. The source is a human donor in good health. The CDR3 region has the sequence CASSLVRARSGANVLTF. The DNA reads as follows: TGTGCCAGCAGCTTAGTCCGGGCCCGATCTGGGGCCAACGTCCTGACTTTC.